The 24 T cell receptor beta chains reported below all come from one sample, sequenced in a study of Graves' ophthalmopathy and Graves' hyperthyroidism. For repertoire sequencing, the TCR beta CDR3 regions were amplified from RNA transcripts. The workflow started with a first-round RT-PCR run with HTBI primers and then moved on to a second-round multiplex PCR. TCRdb reanalysed the multiplex PCR reads using MiXCR and keeps one entry per CDR3 protein. This table has a few hundred thousand distinct CDR3 sequences, 35% to 40% appearing once. Input material: peripheral blood or thyroid tissue (not recorded which). All receptors derive from an adult man with Graves' hyperthyroidism.

Ten or more counts support this clonotype. The V gene is TRBV19, the J gene TRBJ2-5, with TRBD2 as a possible D gene (6 bases). V lost 3 bases and J lost 7, with 15 bases in between. The CDR3 extends over 14 amino acids. Germline lookup yields CDR1 LNHDA and CDR2 SQIVND (reference sequence). CDR3 sequence reads: CASSMLRDGGTQYF. CDR3 coding DNA: TGTGCCAGTAGTATGTTGCGGGACGGGGGGACCCAGTACTTC.

This clonotype was recorded once. The CDR3, as DNA: TGTGCCACCAGTGATGAGGACAGCTATGGCTACACCTTC. It encodes CATSDEDSYGYTF. The chain couples TRBV24-1 to TRBJ1-2; D perhaps matches TRBD1 (6 bases). The germline gives CDR1 KGHDR, CDR2 SFDVKD. The CDR3 is made up of 13 amino acids. V lost 3 bases and J 4 bases, leaving 8 bases between the germline ends.

This chain joins TRBV24-1 and TRBJ2-5; TRBD2 matches 8 bases. The CDR3 is 13 residues long. The V gene end was trimmed by 4 bases and the J gene end by 7 bases; junction bases not matched to a gene: 4. Per the germline V gene, CDR1 is KGHDR and CDR2 is SFDVKD. CDR3 protein: CATSERLAGTQYF. CDR3 bases: TGTGCCACCAGTGAAAGGCTAGCGGGGACCCAGTACTTC.

In regard to this clonotype: The junction does not match germline at one end; this may be a read error. The rearrangement uses TRBV4-1 and TRBJ2-2, with unresolved D. The CDR3 loop spans 14 amino acids. Germline values: CDR1 MGHRA, CDR2 YSYEKL. The CDR3 sequence: CASSQDQALGELFF. The DNA for the CDR3 is TGTGCCAGCAGCCAAGATCAAGCGCTGGGGGAGCTGTTTTTT.

This clonotype has just a few counts. This chain joins TRBV19 and TRBJ1-5; the D is unclear. The length of the CDR3 is 13 residues. CDR1 and CDR2 from the germline V gene are LNHDA and SQIVND (reference sequence). V was pared by 3 bases and J by 2 bases, with 5 bases between. The CDR3 DNA reads as TGTGCCAGTAGTATCTTAGGCAATCAGCCCCAGCATTTT. As protein: CASSILGNQPQHF.

On this clonotype itself: This may come from a read error, since a much larger clone is one base off. The V and J genes are TRBV25-1 and TRBJ1-4; a possible D gene is TRBD1 (5 bases). The CDR3 extends over 11 amino acids. Germline V CDR1 and CDR2: MGHDK, SYGVNS. CDR3 sequence (DNA): TGTACCAGCACCGGGGCCGAAAAACTGTTTTTT. The encoded protein is CTSTGAEKLFF.

This clonotype has ten or more counts. The chain combines TRBV9 with TRBJ2-7; D may be TRBD1 (6 bases). The CDR3 is 11 residues long. The V gene lost 3 bases and the J gene lost 7 bases, with 8 bases spanning the gap. Looked up from germline, CDR1 is SGDLS and CDR2 is YYNGEE. CDR3 sequence: CASSAGTEQYF. The CDR3 DNA reads TGTGCCAGCAGCGCCGGGACAGAGCAGTACTTC.

Concerning this clonotype itself: Being one base from a much bigger clone, this may be a read error. This likely comes from a read error, as the CDR3 has no conserved phenylalanine or tryptophan at its end. The chain joins TRBV10-3 to TRBJ2-7, with D perhaps given as TRBD1 or TRBD2 (6 bases each). The germline CDR1 and CDR2 sequences are ENHRY and SYGVKD. This CDR3 has 14 amino acids. Trimming removed 8 bases at V and 0 bases at J, with 14 bases between. The CDR3: CAIGGTQTSYEQYL. The CDR3 DNA reads TGTGCCATCGGAGGGACACAAACCTCCTACGAGCAGTACTTA.

V gene TRBV6-6 combines with J gene TRBJ1-6, with a possible D match to TRBD1 (6 bases). The germline V gene encodes CDR1 MNHNY and CDR2 SVGAGI (reference sequence). Trimming removed 2 bases at V and 9 bases at J, with 20 bases between. The CDR3 is 17 residues long. CDR3 loop: CASSYEGGRVPGSPLHF. Here the CDR3 DNA reads TGTGCCAGCAGTTACGAGGGGGGGCGGGTTCCCGGTTCACCCCTCCACTTT.

This rearrangement joins TRBV10-2 to TRBJ2-7; D is ambiguous. The J call may not be correct, given that the DNA end is closer to TRBJ2-1. Germline V gene sequence: CDR1 WSHSY, CDR2 SAAADI. This CDR3 has 12 amino acids. The CDR3, as DNA: TGCGCCAGCAGCTCCTCCTCCTACGAGCAGTTCTTC. Protein: CASSSSSYEQFF.

This chain connects TRBV5-6 to TRBJ2-7, with D possibly matching TRBD1 (6 bases). Germline V gene lookup returns CDR1 SGHDT and CDR2 YYEEEE. This CDR3 spans 15 amino acids. V shed 3 bases and J shed 6 bases, with 19 bases lying between them. The CDR3 nucleotides read TGTGCCAGCAGCTGGAAACTAATGACAGGCTCCGAGCAGTACTTC. It codes for CASSWKLMTGSEQYF.

This clonotype was seen ten or more times. The chain has TRBV29-1 and TRBJ1-4, with D perhaps TRBD1 (6 bases). CDR1 and CDR2 from the germline V gene are SQVTM and ANQGSEA. Trimming took 7 bases from V and 0 from J, leaving 12 bases between them. The CDR3 contains 14 residues. The CDR3 loop is CSGSGGPTNEKLFF. The CDR3 coding sequence is TGCAGCGGGAGCGGGGGCCCAACTAATGAAAAACTGTTTTTT.

This clonotype was observed many times. The chain employs TRBV19 and TRBJ1-6; tentative D call: TRBD1 (6 bases). Trimming took off 5 bases at V and 14 bases at J, with 19 bases between the two ends. CDR1 is LNHDA, CDR2 SQIVND, per germline (reference sequence). This CDR3 contains 14 residues. CDR3 in amino acids: CASSPTAGTSALHF. CDR3 bases: TGTGCCAGTAGTCCTACCGCCGGGACATCGGCCCTCCACTTT.

This clonotype was seen at least ten times. V usage is TRBV10-2 and J usage is TRBJ1-5, with TRBD1 matching over 8 bases. The V segment lost 1 base and the J segment 2 bases; nucleotides outside the gene matches: 7. Germline V gene lookup returns CDR1 WSHSY and CDR2 SAAADI. The CDR3 is 17 residues long. CDR3 nucleotide sequence: TGCGCCAGCAGTGAGTACAGGGGGGCCCGAGGCAATCAGCCCCAGCATTTT. It yields the protein CASSEYRGARGNQPQHF.

The rearrangement uses TRBV7-9 and TRBJ2-7; 8 bases line up with TRBD1. Near its end, the DNA agrees better with TRBJ2-1, so the J call may be wrong. Per germline, CDR1 SEHNR and CDR2 FQNEAQ (reference sequence). The CDR3 loop spans 15 amino acids. The CDR3: CATPQGDVPYNEQFF. The CDR3, as DNA: TGTGCCACCCCACAGGGGGACGTACCTTACAATGAGCAGTTCTTC.

This clonotype was seen a few times. The chain is built from TRBV28 and TRBJ1-2; TRBD1 agrees at 9 bases. The CDR3 is 15 amino acids. Germline V gene lookup returns CDR1 MDHEN and CDR2 SYDVKM. J lost 4 bases, V lost 5 bases, and 8 bases had no gene match. The CDR3 protein is CASSGSDRGPYGYTF. The CDR3 DNA is TGTGCCAGCAGTGGCTCGGACAGGGGTCCCTATGGCTACACCTTC.

This clonotype was picked up many times. V and J are TRBV12-3 or TRBV12-4 and TRBJ1-1; D possibly corresponds to TRBD1 (5 bases). The V end was cut by 1 base, the J end by 3 bases, with 12 bases between. The CDR3 covers 15 residues. The DNA of the CDR3 is TGTGCCAGCAGTTTAGTCGGGGGATTGTACACTGAAGCTTTCTTT. As protein: CASSLVGGLYTEAFF.

The V call is TRBV14, the J call TRBJ1-2; 7 nucleotides align to TRBD1. Germline V gives CDR1 SGHDN, CDR2 FVKESK. The CDR3 length is 16 residues. With 8 bases clipped from V and 7 bases from J, the junction kept 19 bases outside the gene matches. The CDR3 spells CASSPQQGDIGGGYTF. CDR3 coding DNA: TGTGCCAGCTCACCACAGCAGGGGGACATCGGAGGTGGCTACACCTTC.

This clonotype came up once. V gene TRBV9 combines with J gene TRBJ2-3; D gene unclear. The CDR3 consists of 15 residues. V was shortened by 7 bases and J by 0 bases, with 15 bases between the two germline ends. CDR1 and CDR2 (germline): SGDLS, YYNGEE. The CDR3 protein is CASGPDGSSTDTQYF. The CDR3, as DNA: TGTGCCAGCGGACCGGACGGCTCTAGCACAGATACGCAGTATTTT.

The chain employs TRBV11-2 and TRBJ2-3; a weak D match, TRBD1 (5 bases). In germline, CDR1 is SGHAT, CDR2 FQNNGV. V was clipped by 6 bases and J by 4 bases, with 17 bases between them. CDR3 length equals 15 residues. The CDR3: CASSEFSRVADTQYF. CDR3 DNA sequence: TGTGCCAGCAGTGAATTTTCCAGGGTTGCAGATACGCAGTATTTT.

As regards this clonotype: A single base separates this from a much larger clone, so it may be a read error. V usage is TRBV19 and J usage is TRBJ2-7; D gene unclear. This CDR3 comprises 13 residues. Germline loops: CDR1 LNHDA, CDR2 SQIVND (reference sequence). V lost 0 bases and J lost 6, with 9 bases in between. CDR3 in DNA: TGTGCCAGTAGTATAGATAACCACTGCGAGCAGTACTTC. It codes for CASSIDNHCEQYF.

In its sample, this clonotype was seen many times. This sequence joins TRBV2 and TRBJ1-5; D remains ambiguous. Germline assignment: CDR1 SNHLY and CDR2 FYNNEI. Trimming pared 1 base from V and 0 bases from J, leaving 4 bases between. The CDR3 totals 14 residues. CDR3 protein: CASSEGHSNQPQHF. The CDR3 DNA reads TGTGCCAGCAGTGAAGGGCATAGCAATCAGCCCCAGCATTTT. The full variable domain, its missing parts supplied by reference TRBV2 and TRBJ1-5, is EPEVTQTPSHQVTQMGQEVILRCVPISNHLYFYWYRQILGQKVEFLVSFYNNEISEKSEIFDDQFSVERPDGSNFTLKIRSTKLEDSAMYFCASSEGHSNQPQHFGDGTRLSIL.

This chain joins TRBV24-1 and TRBJ2-7, with TRBD1 matching over 7 bases. The CDR3 sequence is 14 residues long. V shed 5 bases, J shed 12 bases, and the junction held 15 bases outside the gene matches. Germline CDR1 is KGHDR and CDR2 is SFDVKD. The CDR3 DNA is TGTGCCACCAGTGCCGACAGGGACCCCTACGAGTGGTACTTC. It yields the protein CATSADRDPYEWYF.

This clonotype was picked up a small number of times. The V gene is TRBV7-9, the J gene TRBJ1-1; possibly TRBD1 for D (6 bases). CDR3 length: 20 amino acids. Trimming stripped 0 bases from V and 2 bases from J, with 25 bases between. From germline, CDR1 is SEHNR and CDR2 FQNEAQ (reference sequence). CDR3 amino acids: CASSLAAAGGTGAFNTEAFF. CDR3 DNA: TGTGCCAGCAGCTTAGCGGCAGCGGGAGGGACGGGGGCATTTAACACTGAAGCTTTCTTT. Together with reference TRBV7-9 and TRBJ1-1, the CDR3 gives the full variable domain: DTGVSQNPRHKITKRGQNVTFRCDPISEHNRLYWYRQTLGQGPEFLTYFQNEAQLEKSRLLSDRFSAERPKGSFSTLEIQRTEQGDSAMYLCASSLAAAGGTGAFNTEAFFGQGTRLTVV.